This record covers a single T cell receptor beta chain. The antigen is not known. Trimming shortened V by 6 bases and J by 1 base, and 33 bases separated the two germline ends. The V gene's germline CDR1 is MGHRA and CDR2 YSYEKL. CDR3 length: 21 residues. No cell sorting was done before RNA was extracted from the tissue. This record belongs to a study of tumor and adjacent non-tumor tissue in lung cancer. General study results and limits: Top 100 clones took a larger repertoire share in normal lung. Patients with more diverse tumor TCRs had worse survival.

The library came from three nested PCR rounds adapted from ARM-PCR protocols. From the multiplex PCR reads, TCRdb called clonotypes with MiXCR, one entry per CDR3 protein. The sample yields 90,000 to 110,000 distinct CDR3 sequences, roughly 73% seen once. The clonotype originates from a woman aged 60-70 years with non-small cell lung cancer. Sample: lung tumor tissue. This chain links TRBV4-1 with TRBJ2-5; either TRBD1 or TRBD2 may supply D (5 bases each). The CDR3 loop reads CASSQRVVVSGATTFQETQYF. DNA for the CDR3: TGCGCCAGCAGTCAAAGAGTGGTCGTATCCGGGGCCACTACCTTCCAAGAGACCCAGTACTTC.